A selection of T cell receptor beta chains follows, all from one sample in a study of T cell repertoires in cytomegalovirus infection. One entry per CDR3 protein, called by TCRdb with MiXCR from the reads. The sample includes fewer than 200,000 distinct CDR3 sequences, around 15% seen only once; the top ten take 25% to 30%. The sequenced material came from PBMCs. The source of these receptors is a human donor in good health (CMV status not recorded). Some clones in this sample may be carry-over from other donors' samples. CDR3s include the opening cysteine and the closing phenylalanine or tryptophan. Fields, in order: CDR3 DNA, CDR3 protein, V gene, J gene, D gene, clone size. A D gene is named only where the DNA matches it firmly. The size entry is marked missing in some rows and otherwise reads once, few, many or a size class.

TGTGCCAGCAGCACTTCGGGGTACGATACGCAGTATTTT	CASSTSGYDTQYF	TRBV5-5	TRBJ2-3	NA	NA
TGCGCCAGCAGCCTCGACAGGGTAGGAACCGGGGAGCTGTTTTTT	CASSLDRVGTGELFF	TRBV4-1	TRBJ2-2	TRBD1	NA
TGTGCCAGCAGTTTACCCCTAGAAGGCCTGTTCTTC	CASSLPLEGLFF	TRBV28	TRBJ2-1	NA	few
TGTGCCAGCAGCAGGACAGGGAGCGGGCGGGCGAATGAGCAGTTCTTC	CASSRTGSGRANEQFF	TRBV5-4	TRBJ2-1	TRBD1	NA
TGTGCCAGCAGTTTATCAGAGGGTGAAGCTTTCTTT	CASSLSEGEAFF	TRBV27	TRBJ1-1	NA	NA
TGTGCCAGCAGCTCCCCGGAGACGGCGGCCTACGAGCAGTACTTC	CASSSPETAAYEQYF	TRBV7-3	TRBJ2-7	NA	few
TGTGCCAGCGCGTGGGGACGGACTAGCGGAGACTACTACAATGAGCAGTTCTTC	CASAWGRTSGDYYNEQFF	TRBV7-8	TRBJ2-1	TRBD2	many
TGTGCCAGCAGCTTAGACAGGGGAGTGGATGAGCAGTTCTTC	CASSLDRGVDEQFF	TRBV7-2	TRBJ2-1	TRBD1	many
TGTGCCAGCAGCCGAACCGGGACTAGCGTCTTCGAGCAGTACTTC	CASSRTGTSVFEQYF	TRBV6-2/TRBV6-3	TRBJ2-7	TRBD2	NA
TGTGCCAGCAGCCGGGAGGGCACCACGAACACTGAAGCTTTCTTT	CASSREGTTNTEAFF	TRBV7-2	TRBJ1-1	NA	many
TGTGCCAGCAGACAGAGTAGCTCCTACAATGAGCAGTTCTTC	CASRQSSSYNEQFF	TRBV6-1	TRBJ2-1	NA	few
TGTGCCACCACGGGGCTTAATGAAAAACTGTTTTTT	CATTGLNEKLFF	TRBV19	TRBJ1-4	NA	few
TGTGCCAGCAGGCGTAAGGACGAGCAGTACTTC	CASRRKDEQYF	TRBV11-2	TRBJ2-7	NA	few
TGTGCCAGCAGTCGGGACAGGGTGTCCAATGAGCAGTTCTTC	CASSRDRVSNEQFF	TRBV7-6	TRBJ2-1	TRBD1	many
TGTGCCAGTAGAGATCTCTCTACTGATGGGGGGGTGCGACAGCCCCAGCATTTT	CASRDLSTDGGVRQPQHF	TRBV19	TRBJ1-5	NA	many
TGTGCCAGCACCGGGAGGGGAGGCACTGAAGCTTTCTTT	CASTGRGGTEAFF	TRBV7-6	TRBJ1-1	NA	few
TGCAGCGTCCGGGACGGGAACACTGAAGCTTTCTTT	CSVRDGNTEAFF	TRBV29-1	TRBJ1-1	NA	few
TGCAGTGCCCCGCCACGTCAGGTGCGGGGGCAGTACTTC	CSAPPRQVRGQYF	TRBV20-1	TRBJ2-7	NA	few
TGTGCCAGCAGTCTGCGGACTAGCGGGAGTGATGGGGCCAAAAACATTCAGTACTTC	CASSLRTSGSDGAKNIQYF	TRBV28	TRBJ2-4	TRBD2	NA
TGTGCCAGCAGCTTCTGGCAGGGTGGTTTTTCCATCGATGAAAAACTGTTTTTT	CASSFWQGGFSIDEKLFF	TRBV7-9	TRBJ1-4	NA	few
TGTGCCAGCAGTTACGCAGGGGGTGCCCCTTCTGGGGCCAACGTCCTGACTTTC	CASSYAGGAPSGANVLTF	TRBV6-5	TRBJ2-6	TRBD1	many
TGTGCCAGCAGCCGCATAGCGGGAATCGATACGCAGTATTTT	CASSRIAGIDTQYF	TRBV7-2	TRBJ2-3	TRBD2	NA
TGTGCCAGCAATAACAGGGCCAACACTGAAGCTTTCTTT	CASNNRANTEAFF	TRBV2	TRBJ1-1	NA	few
TGTGCCAGCAGTTACTCCAGACTAGCGGGAGTAGGAGATACGCAGTATTTT	CASSYSRLAGVGDTQYF	TRBV6-5	TRBJ2-3	TRBD2	few
TGTGCCAGCAGTTTGGGACCCCTTTTGAAAGGGGGTGAGCAGTTCTTC	CASSLGPLLKGGEQFF	TRBV27	TRBJ2-1	NA	NA
TGCAGCGTTGAAGAGGGGGCCTCCTACGAGCAGTACTTC	CSVEEGASYEQYF	TRBV29-1	TRBJ2-7	NA	few
TGTGCCAGCAGCTCAGTAGCAGTGGGTACGCAGTATTTT	CASSSVAVGTQYF	TRBV7-3	TRBJ2-3	NA	many
TGTGCCAGCAGCCACGGCCAGGGTTTTTTAAACATTCAGTACTTC	CASSHGQGFLNIQYF	TRBV14	TRBJ2-4	NA	NA
TGTGCCAGCAGTCTTCGGACAGGGGGCTACTATGGCTACACCTTC	CASSLRTGGYYGYTF	TRBV28	TRBJ1-2	TRBD1	few
TGTGCCACCCGGGCCGGGGCGGGCACTGAAGCTTTCTTT	CATRAGAGTEAFF	TRBV6-2/TRBV6-3	TRBJ1-1	NA	NA
TGTGCCAGCAGCACACAGGATACCACTCCCTACGAGCAGTACTTC	CASSTQDTTPYEQYF	TRBV7-9	TRBJ2-7	NA	few
TGCAGCGTTGAGTCAGGACTTCTCGCAGATACGCAGTATTTT	CSVESGLLADTQYF	TRBV29-1	TRBJ2-3	NA	few
TGTGCCAGCAGCGCTATAGGACTCGATGGAAACACCATATATTTT	CASSAIGLDGNTIYF	TRBV16	TRBJ1-3	NA	few
TGCGCCAGCAGCCAAGAGGCGACACCTAGCACAGATACGCAGTATTTT	CASSQEATPSTDTQYF	TRBV4-1	TRBJ2-3	NA	NA
TGTGCCAGCAATCCGGGCCTAAACTACGAGCAGTACTTC	CASNPGLNYEQYF	TRBV2	TRBJ2-7	NA	NA
TGTGCCATCGGCAGGGACTATGGCTACACCTTC	CAIGRDYGYTF	TRBV10-3	TRBJ1-2	NA	few
TGTGCCAGCAGCCACCGAATGGTCTATGGCTACACCTTC	CASSHRMVYGYTF	TRBV14	TRBJ1-2	NA	NA
TGTGCCAGCAGTCTAAACAGGGCCGCAACTAATGAAAAACTGTTTTTT	CASSLNRAATNEKLFF	TRBV7-2	TRBJ1-4	NA	many
TGCGCCAGCAGCTCCTCGGTGGTTGGGGCCAACGTCCTGACTTTC	CASSSSVVGANVLTF	TRBV5-1	TRBJ2-6	NA	many
TGTGCCAGCAGCCCACCGGGACCTCCCCATACGCAGTATTTT	CASSPPGPPHTQYF	TRBV7-2	TRBJ2-3	NA	many
TGTGCCAGCAGGACCAACAGCTACGAGCAGTACTTC	CASRTNSYEQYF	TRBV12-3/TRBV12-4	TRBJ2-7	NA	many
TGTGCCAGCAGCTTAGCAGCCAGCGGGGGTTACAATGAGCAGTTCTTC	CASSLAASGGYNEQFF	TRBV7-2	TRBJ2-1	TRBD2	many
TGTGCCAGCAGCGTAGATCGGTCAGGGGGCTACACCTTC	CASSVDRSGGYTF	TRBV9	TRBJ1-2	NA	NA